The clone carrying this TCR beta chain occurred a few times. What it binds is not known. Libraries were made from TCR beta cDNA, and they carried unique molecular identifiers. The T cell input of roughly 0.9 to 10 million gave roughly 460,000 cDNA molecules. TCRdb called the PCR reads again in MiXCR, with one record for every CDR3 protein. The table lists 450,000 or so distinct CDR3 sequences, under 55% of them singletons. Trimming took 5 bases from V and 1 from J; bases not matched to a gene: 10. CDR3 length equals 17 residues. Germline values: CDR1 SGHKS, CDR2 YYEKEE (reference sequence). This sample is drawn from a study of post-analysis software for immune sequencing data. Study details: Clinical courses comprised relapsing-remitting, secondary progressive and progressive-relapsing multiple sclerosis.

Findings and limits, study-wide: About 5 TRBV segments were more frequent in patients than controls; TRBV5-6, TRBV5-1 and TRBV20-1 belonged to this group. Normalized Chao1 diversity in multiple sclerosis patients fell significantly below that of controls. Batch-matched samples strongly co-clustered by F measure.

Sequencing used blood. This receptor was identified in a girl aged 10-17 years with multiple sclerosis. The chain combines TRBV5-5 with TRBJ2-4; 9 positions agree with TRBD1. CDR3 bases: TGTGCCAGCAGGGGGACAGGGTCGATTCAGGCCAAAAACATTCAGTACTTC. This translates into CASRGTGSIQAKNIQYF.